One and the same sample provided the 7 T cell receptor beta chains below, sequenced in a study of tumor-infiltrating lymphocytes in primary liver carcinoma. Total RNA amounting to approximately 460 ng was the source from which TCR beta cDNA was made with a constant-region primer. Construction of TCR beta libraries relied on three successive nested multiplex PCR rounds employing slightly modified ARM-PCR. PCR rounds one and two used TRBV1-TRBV30 forward primers with a C-beta reverse primer for about 11 cycles each. TCRdb fed the multiplex PCR reads into MiXCR, producing one record per CDR3 protein. In the table there are around 56,000 distinct CDR3 sequences, 60% to 85% of which are singletons. Co-extracting RNA and DNA was done with about 20-34 mg of unsorted bulk tissue as input. Specimen: liver tumor tissue from sampling region 2. Subset given: tumor region T2, inferior pole. The receptors originated from a man aged 40-50 years with primary liver carcinoma and hepatitis B virus infection.

Of note for this clonotype: The junction differs from germline at one of its ends, possibly a read error. This sequence joins TRBV11-2 and TRBJ2-2; D might be TRBD2 (5 bases). CDR3 length equals 16 residues. Looked up from germline, CDR1 is SGHAT and CDR2 is FQNNGV. The CDR3 sequence is CASNLVRVPNTGELLF. The CDR3 DNA reads TGTGCCAGCAACTTAGTGCGGGTACCGAACACCGGGGAACTGCTTTTT.

V is TRBV29-1 and J is TRBJ2-6, with a weak D call TRBD2 (6 bases). In germline, CDR1 is SQVTM, CDR2 ANQGSEA. V was shortened by 6 bases and J by 0 bases, with 12 bases between the two germline ends. The CDR3 sequence is 15 residues long. The CDR3: CSVGWGDSGANVLTF. CDR3 coding DNA: TGCAGCGTAGGCTGGGGGGACTCTGGGGCCAACGTCCTGACTTTC.

With respect to this clonotype: One junction end does not reproduce the germline sequence, and a read error may be involved. The V gene is TRBV12-3 or TRBV12-4, the J gene TRBJ2-7, with TRBD1 matching 9 bases. The CDR3 loop spans 13 amino acids. The CDR3 sequence is CAGSLGTGREQYF. CDR3 nucleotide sequence: TGTGCCGGCAGTCTTGGGACAGGGAGAGAGCAGTACTTC.

This rearrangement joins TRBV11-2 to TRBJ2-5, with D hard to call. V lost 5 bases and J 3 bases, leaving 19 bases between the germline ends. This CDR3 has 16 amino acids. Germline CDR1 and CDR2: SGHAT and FQNNGV. CDR3 protein: CASSQTPCWGKETQYF. The CDR3 bases are TGTGCCAGCAGCCAAACCCCTTGCTGGGGTAAAGAGACCCAGTACTTC.

Details on this clonotype: This may be a read error, as it is one base from a much larger clone. The CDR3: CASSLDNSGANVLIF. Written as DNA, the CDR3 is TGTGCCAGCAGTTTGGACAACTCTGGGGCCAACGTCCTGATTTTC. V gene TRBV28 combines with J gene TRBJ2-6; possibly TRBD1 for D (5 bases). This CDR3 is 15 amino acids long. From germline, CDR1 is MDHEN and CDR2 SYDVKM.

About this clonotype: This could be a read error, since a much larger clone is one nucleotide away. The chain is built from TRBV29-1 and TRBJ2-7; tentatively, D is TRBD1 or TRBD2 (5 bases each). Germline V gene sequence: CDR1 SQVTM, CDR2 ANQGSEA. Trimming cost V 7 bases and J 6 bases, with 13 bases left between them. The CDR3 covers 11 residues. CDR3 region: CSALIGAEQYF. The CDR3 nucleotides are TGCAGCGCCCTCATCGGGGCCGAGCAGTACTTC.

Remarks on this clonotype: A much larger clone lies a single base off, so this may be a read error. The V and J genes are TRBV28 and TRBJ1-5; a possible D gene is TRBD1 (6 bases). The CDR3 contains 14 residues. The V gene's germline CDR1 is MDHEN and CDR2 SYDVKM. As DNA, the CDR3 is TGTGCCGGCAGGCCACAGGGTAACAATCAGCCCCAGCATTTT. Its translation: CAGRPQGNNQPQHF.